These T cell receptor beta chains were read from a single sample in a study of T cells in Graves' hyperthyroidism and ophthalmopathy. TCRdb redid the calling of the multiplex PCR reads with MiXCR, one entry per CDR3 protein. The sample lists about 260,000 distinct CDR3 sequences; 22% were seen once. The sequenced material came from blood. The receptors derive from a man aged 25 to 45 with Graves' ophthalmopathy. The CDR3 runs from the conserved cysteine through the conserved F or W. The D gene is left open where the match is weak. Some rows have no size entry. The others give once, few or many, or a class for an expanded clone.

v_call	d_call	clone_size	j_call	cdr3_aa	cdr3_nt
TRBV12-3/TRBV12-4	TRBD2	few	TRBJ2-3	CASNLAGGSTDTQYF	TGTGCCAGCAATCTAGCGGGAGGCAGCACAGATACGCAGTATTTT
TRBV5-1	.	few	TRBJ2-2	CASSLWTANTGELFF	TGCGCCAGCAGCCTCTGGACAGCGAACACCGGGGAGCTGTTTTTT
TRBV2	.	many	TRBJ2-7	CASRDSPSKYEQYF	TGTGCCAGCAGGGACTCGCCTTCTAAATACGAGCAGTACTTC
TRBV3-1	.	.	TRBJ1-6	CASSQSGRSYNSPLHF	TGTGCCAGCAGCCAATCCGGAAGGTCCTATAATTCACCCCTCCACTTT
TRBV10-3	.	many	TRBJ2-2	CAISESDFSGELFF	TGTGCCATCAGTGAGTCTGATTTCTCCGGGGAGCTGTTTTTT
TRBV7-2	TRBD2	.	TRBJ2-3	CASLQTSGRTDTQYF	TGTGCCAGCCTTCAGACTAGCGGGAGAACAGATACGCAGTATTTT
TRBV14	.	few	TRBJ2-5	CASSPGLRMGQETQYF	TGTGCCAGCAGCCCAGGGTTGAGGATGGGACAAGAGACCCAGTACTTC
TRBV9	.	.	TRBJ1-1	CASSVETRLNTEAFF	TGTGCCAGCAGCGTAGAAACACGTCTGAACACTGAAGCTTTCTTT
TRBV30	.	.	TRBJ1-1	CAWSVHGVPNTEAFF	TGTGCCTGGAGTGTACATGGGGTCCCGAACACTGAAGCTTTCTTT
TRBV10-3	.	few	TRBJ1-1	CAISEDTATSKAFF	TGTGCCATCAGTGAGGATACAGCGACCTCAAAAGCTTTCTTT
TRBV12-3/TRBV12-4	TRBD1	few	TRBJ2-6	CASSSSLGQGIAGANVLTF	TGTGCCAGCAGTTCTAGTTTAGGACAGGGGATAGCTGGGGCCAACGTCCTGACTTTC
TRBV11-2	TRBD2	.	TRBJ2-3	CASSPPSGRGNTQYF	TGTGCCAGCAGCCCCCCGAGCGGGAGGGGGAATACGCAGTATTTT
TRBV7-6	.	few	TRBJ2-7	CASSPRQTRVYEQYF	TGTGCCAGCAGCCCCCGGCAGACTAGGGTCTACGAGCAGTACTTC
TRBV27	.	few	TRBJ2-3	CASRAQGADTQYF	TGTGCCAGCAGGGCACAGGGTGCAGATACGCAGTATTTT